Listed here are 8 T cell receptor beta chains from one sample, sequenced in a study of tumor-infiltrating lymphocytes in primary liver carcinoma. The template, 500 ng total RNA, yielded TCR beta cDNA made with a constant-region primer. Three nested multiplex PCR rounds, a slightly modified ARM-PCR, produced the libraries for TCR beta. The first two PCR rounds, nine to ten cycles each, used TRBV1-TRBV30 forward primers and a C-beta reverse primer. TCRdb re-called the multiplex PCR reads through MiXCR, storing one row per CDR3 protein. The data show about 120,000 distinct CDR3 sequences, about two thirds seen once. Co-extracting RNA and DNA was done with about 17-31 mg of unsorted bulk tissue as input. Sequenced sample: tumor-adjacent normal liver tissue. The receptors stem from a woman aged 55-69 years with primary liver carcinoma and hepatitis B virus infection.

Points on this clonotype: This may be a read error, as it is one base from a much larger clone. The V and J genes are TRBV30 and TRBJ1-1; D ambiguous. The CDR3 consists of 12 residues. Germline V gene data show CDR1 as GTSNPN and CDR2 as SVGIG (reference sequence). Between the trimmed V and J ends, which lost 0 bases and 9 bases, there was a span of 11 bases. CDR3 DNA sequence: TGTGCCTGGAGTGTACGTGAGCAGAAAGCTTTCTTT. It codes for CAWSVREQKAFF.

A word on this clonotype: At one end the junction does not follow the germline gene, possibly because of a read error. The chain employs TRBV11-2 and TRBJ2-3, with 9 bases identical to TRBD2. This CDR3 spans 16 amino acids. Germline CDR1 is SGHAT and CDR2 is FQNNGV. DNA of the CDR3: TGTGCCAGCAGCCATGGTAGCGGGGGTCTGTCAGATACGCAGTCTTTT. Translation: CASSHGSGGLSDTQSF.

With regard to this clonotype: The junction departs from the called germline gene at one end, perhaps through a read error. CDR3 sequence reads: CASSYLDRVIDEQTF. CDR3 coding DNA: TGTGCCAGCAGCTACCTGGACAGGGTCATCGATGAGCAGACCTTC. The rearrangement joins TRBV11-1 to TRBJ2-1; 8 nucleotides align to TRBD1. Per the germline V gene, CDR1 is SGHAT and CDR2 is FQDESV (reference sequence). CDR3 length: 15 residues.

This clonotype was detected many times. This may be a read error: a much more frequent sequence differs by one nucleotide. The genes are TRBV5-4 and TRBJ2-7; a weak D match, TRBD1 (7 bases). Germline CDR1 reads SGHNT; CDR2 reads YYREEE (reference sequence). CDR3 length equals 14 residues. CDR3 DNA sequence: TGTGCCAGCGGCTTGGGGGCAGGGGGGTACGAGCAGTACTTC. Translated: CASGLGAGGYEQYF. The whole variable domain, filled in from reference TRBV5-4 and TRBJ2-7, reads ETGVTQSPTHLIKTRGQQVTLRCSSQSGHNTVSWYQQALGQGPQFIFQYYREEENGRGNFPPRFSGLQFPNYSSELNVNALELDDSALYLCASGLGAGGYEQYFGPGTRLTVT.

Concerning this clonotype: This may stem from a read error, because a much larger clone lies one nucleotide away. The rearrangement uses TRBV28 and TRBJ1-2; maybe TRBD1 (6 bases). This CDR3 comprises 15 residues. The V gene lost 6 bases and the J gene lost 4 bases, with 18 bases spanning the gap. CDR1 is MDHEN and CDR2 is SYDVKM in the germline V gene. In DNA form, the CDR3 reads TGTGCCAGCAGCCACGGACAGCCGGGAGTCTATGGCTACACCTTC. It translates to CASSHGQPGVYGYTF.

Remarks on this clonotype: One end of the junction fails to match germline, which may point to a read error. This chain joins TRBV11-2 and TRBJ2-3, with 7 bases lining up with TRBD1. CDR1 and CDR2 from the germline V gene are SGHAT and FQNNGV. The CDR3 is 16 residues long. CDR3: CASNLTGQAITDTQYF. DNA for the CDR3: TGTGCCAGCAACTTAACAGGACAGGCGATCACAGATACGCAGTATTTT.

On this clonotype itself: A read error may produce the germline difference seen at one junction end. V gene TRBV29-1 combines with J gene TRBJ1-4; tentatively, D is TRBD1 (5 bases). This CDR3 comprises 15 residues. The germline V gene encodes CDR1 SQVTM and CDR2 ANQGSEA. Here the CDR3 DNA reads TGCAGCGTTCGCAAGGGCGGACAAACTAATGAAAAACTATTTTTT. It translates to CSVRKGGQTNEKLFF.

This clonotype has a handful of counts. The V call is TRBV24-1, the J call TRBJ2-4; 7 bases are shared with TRBD1. Germline loops: CDR1 KGHDR, CDR2 SFDVKD. Trimming cost V 7 bases and J 3 bases; bases outside gene matches: 8. The CDR3 contains 15 residues. CDR3 DNA: TGTGCCACCAGGATGACCCGGGACAGCAAAAACATTCAGTACTTC. This encodes CATRMTRDSKNIQYF.